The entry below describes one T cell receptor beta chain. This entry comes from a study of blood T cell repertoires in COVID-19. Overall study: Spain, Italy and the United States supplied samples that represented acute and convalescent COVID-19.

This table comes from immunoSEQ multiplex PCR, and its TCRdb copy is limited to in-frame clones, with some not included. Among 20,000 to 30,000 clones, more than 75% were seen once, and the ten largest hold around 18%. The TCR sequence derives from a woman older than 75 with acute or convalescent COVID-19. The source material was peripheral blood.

The CDR3 loop is CASSLARGIPYEQYF. In DNA form, the CDR3 reads TGTGCCAGCAGCTTAGCTCGGGGGATCCCCTACGAGCAGTACTTC. The V call is TRBV7-2, the J call TRBJ2-7, with D maybe TRBD2 (6 bases). From germline, CDR1 is SGHTA and CDR2 FQGNSA. Deletions cut 0 bases from V and 2 bases from J, with 11 bases between. This CDR3 spans 15 amino acids. The full variable domain, rest sourced from reference TRBV7-2 and TRBJ2-7, is GAGVSQSPSNKVTEKGKDVELRCDPISGHTALYWYRQSLGQGLEFLIYFQGNSAPDKSGLPSDRFSAERTGGSVSTLTIQRTQQEDSAVYLCASSLARGIPYEQYFGPGTRLTVT.